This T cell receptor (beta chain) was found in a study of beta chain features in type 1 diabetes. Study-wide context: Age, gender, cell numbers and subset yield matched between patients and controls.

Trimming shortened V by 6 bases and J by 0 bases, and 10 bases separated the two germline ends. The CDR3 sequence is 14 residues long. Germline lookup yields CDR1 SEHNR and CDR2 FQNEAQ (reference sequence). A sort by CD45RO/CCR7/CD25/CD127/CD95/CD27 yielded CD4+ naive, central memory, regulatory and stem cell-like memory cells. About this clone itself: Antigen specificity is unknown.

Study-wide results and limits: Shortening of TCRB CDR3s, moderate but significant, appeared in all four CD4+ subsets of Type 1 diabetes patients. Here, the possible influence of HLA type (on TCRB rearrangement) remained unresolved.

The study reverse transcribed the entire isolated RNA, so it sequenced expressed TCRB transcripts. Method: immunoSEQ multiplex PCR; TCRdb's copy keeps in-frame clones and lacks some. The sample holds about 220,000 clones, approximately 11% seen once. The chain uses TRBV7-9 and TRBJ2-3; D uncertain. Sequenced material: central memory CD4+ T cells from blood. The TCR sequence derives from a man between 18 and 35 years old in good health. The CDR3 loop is CASSQASSTDTQYF. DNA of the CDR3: TGTGCCAGCAGTCAGGCGTCTAGCACAGATACGCAGTATTTT.